This T cell receptor (beta chain) was recorded in a study of T cell repertoires and HLA-DP antigens. Background on the study: In vitro CD4+ alloreactivity was against HeLa-presented HLA-DP.

The data were produced by immunoSEQ multiplex PCR, yet TCRdb's version contains in-frame clones alone and is incomplete. The data contain approximately 110,000 clones, 90% to 95% of them singletons. As for this clone: The antigen remains undetermined.

This CDR3 has 15 amino acids. Germline-derived CDR1 and CDR2 are LNHDA and SQIVND (reference sequence). V dropped 4 bases and J dropped 1 base, with 12 bases sitting between them. Sequencing was carried out using CD4+ T cells from PBMCs. This receptor was obtained from a woman between 18 and 29 years old in good health and CMV-seronegative. This sequence joins TRBV19 and TRBJ2-3, with a weak D call TRBD1 (6 bases). CDR3: CASSTRQDRTDTQYF. The CDR3 DNA reads TGTGCCAGTAGTACCCGACAGGACCGCACAGATACGCAGTATTTT.